Listed here are 2 T cell receptor beta chains from one sample, sequenced in a study of blood T cells in healthy people across ages (dated by TCRdb to between 2015 and 2016). The library was generated by 5' RACE. Sequenced using an Illumina HiSeq 2500. A second PCR of roughly 6 to 11 cycles was run with a J-beta primer mix and a sample-barcoded 5' primer. TCRdb redid the processing of the public reads, applying fastp at Q25 and MiXCR, and retained in-frame beta chains. Here each entry gathers all rows of one CDR3 protein and keeps the most common genes and DNA. This sample has 710,000 or so distinct CDR3 sequences in its table, and approximately 22% of those were observed once. Less than 25% of the sample lies in the top ten. Sequencing input: blood. The receptor source for this set is a man between 65 and 85 years old in good health.

The chain is built from TRBV6-5 and TRBJ1-4; D possibly corresponds to TRBD1 (6 bases). Germline V gene sequence: CDR1 MNHEY, CDR2 SVGAGI. The CDR3 runs 16 residues. The V end lost 6 bases, the J end lost 7 bases, and 21 bases lay between the germline ends. CDR3 DNA: TGTGCCAGCAGCTTCGGGGGGGGCAACTATGGTGAAAAACTGTTTTTT. Its translation is CASSFGGGNYGEKLFF.

This chain joins TRBV3-1 and TRBJ1-3; D remains ambiguous. The V end lost 5 bases, the J end lost 2 bases, and 22 bases lay between the germline ends. Germline CDR1 LGHDT, CDR2 YNNKEL (reference sequence). The CDR3 is made up of 18 amino acids. This CDR3 is CASSSQPALRGPGNTIYF. The DNA of the CDR3 is TGTGCCAGCAGCTCGCAACCCGCACTGAGAGGGCCTGGAAACACCATATATTTT.